These 30 T cell receptor beta chains were all obtained from the same sample, sequenced in a study of technical replicates of blood from a handful of donors. Sequenced by immunoSEQ multiplex PCR; TCRdb stores in-frame clones only, minus some. The data contain some 70,000 clones, approximately 90% of them singletons. The specimen was T cells isolated from PBMCs. These receptors all come from a human donor in good health.

The chain links TRBV7-2 to TRBJ2-6; D perhaps matches TRBD2 (7 bases). The CDR3 has 16 amino acids. Germline assignment: CDR1 SGHTA and CDR2 FQGNSA. V lost 5 bases and J 1 base, leaving 12 bases between the germline ends. DNA of the CDR3: TGTGCCAGCAGCCGCGAGGGGGGGTCTGGGGCCAACGTCCTGACTTTC. Its translation: CASSREGGSGANVLTF.

V and J are TRBV30 and TRBJ2-3; 11 bases are shared with TRBD2. The CDR3 runs 17 residues. V was pared by 1 base and J by 2 bases, with 8 bases of the junction left unmatched. Germline lookup yields CDR1 GTSNPN and CDR2 SVGIG (reference sequence). The CDR3 coding sequence is TGTGCCTGGAGTGGGGATAAGGGACTAGCGGACACAGATACGCAGTATTTT. Residues: CAWSGDKGLADTDTQYF.

The chain uses TRBV28 and TRBJ2-7; D is possibly TRBD1 (5 bases). Germline CDR1 reads MDHEN; CDR2 reads SYDVKM. Trimming left V 3 bases short and J 4 bases short, with 7 bases between. This CDR3 is built from 12 residues. CDR3 sequence (DNA): TGTGCCAGCAGTTTTACAGGATACGAGCAGTACTTC. It yields the protein CASSFTGYEQYF.

The rearrangement joins TRBV9 to TRBJ2-1; TRBD2 matches 8 bases. The CDR3 covers 16 residues. Germline CDR1 reads SGDLS; CDR2 reads YYNGEE. V shed 4 bases and J 8 bases; nucleotides not matched to a gene: 14. The CDR3 here is CASSLDEREFGDEQFF. Here the CDR3 DNA reads TGTGCCAGCAGCCTAGACGAGCGGGAGTTCGGAGATGAGCAGTTCTTC.

The chain couples TRBV6-5 to TRBJ1-2; D remains ambiguous. Germline V gives CDR1 MNHEY, CDR2 SVGAGI. This CDR3 has 11 amino acids. V was shortened by 6 bases and J by 14 bases, with 16 bases between the two germline ends. The CDR3 sequence: CASRHRDPLTF. The CDR3 nucleotides read TGTGCCAGCAGGCACCGGGATCCCTTAACCTTC.

V is TRBV7-2 and J is TRBJ1-1; TRBD1 is a possible D gene (6 bases). CDR3 size: 15 residues. V lost 1 base to trimming and J lost 0 bases, with 9 bases between them. The germline CDR1 and CDR2 sequences are SGHTA and FQGNSA. The DNA for the CDR3 is TGTGCCAGCAGCTTAGTGACAGGCATGAACACTGAAGCTTTCTTT. Its protein is CASSLVTGMNTEAFF.

This clone was seen once. This rearrangement joins TRBV2 to TRBJ2-1, with D possibly being TRBD1 (6 bases). The germline CDR1 and CDR2 sequences are SNHLY and FYNNEI. There are 13 residues in the CDR3. Trimming cost V 7 bases and J 12 bases, with 19 bases left between them. In DNA form, the CDR3 reads TGTGCCAGCACCAAGGACGGACAGTGGAGGCAGTTCTTC. This encodes CASTKDGQWRQFF.

The CDR3 reads CASSLGTSGGTDTQYF. CDR3 nucleotide sequence: TGTGCCAGCAGTCTAGGGACTAGCGGTGGCACAGATACGCAGTATTTT. The chain uses TRBV28 and TRBJ2-3, with TRBD2 matching 11 bases. Trimming at V came to 5 bases and at J to 1 base, leaving 5 bases not matched to a gene. Per germline, CDR1 MDHEN and CDR2 SYDVKM. The CDR3 has 16 residues.

CDR3 loop: CASSRDYSIQYF. The CDR3 DNA follows: TGTGCCAGCAGTAGGGACTATTCCATTCAGTACTTC. The gene calls are TRBV6-1 and TRBJ2-4; TRBD2 matches at 7 bases. Trimming at V came to 5 bases and at J to 9 bases, leaving 4 bases not matched to a gene. CDR1 is MNHNS, CDR2 SASEGT, per germline. The CDR3 is 12 residues long.

The chain carries TRBV5-5 and TRBJ2-1, with a tentative D call TRBD2 (5 bases). The CDR3 spans 15 residues. Germline CDR1 and CDR2: SGHKS and YYEKEE (reference sequence). Trimming cost V 0 bases and J 0 bases, with 7 bases left between them. CDR3 bases: TGTGCCAGCAGCTTGGTTGAGGGCTCCTACAATGAGCAGTTCTTC. Amino acid sequence: CASSLVEGSYNEQFF.

The rearrangement links TRBV11-2 to TRBJ2-2, with D possibly matching TRBD2 (5 bases). Trimming stripped 5 bases from V and 6 bases from J, with 13 bases between. The germline gives CDR1 SGHAT, CDR2 FQNNGV. The CDR3 extends over 14 amino acids. CDR3 DNA: TGTGCCAGCAGCCCCGGAGGATTCCCCGGGGAGCTGTTTTTT. It is translated as CASSPGGFPGELFF.

V is TRBV6-4 and J is TRBJ2-1, with TRBD2 matching 9 bases. Germline V gene data show CDR1 as MRHNA and CDR2 as SNTAGT. V lost 0 bases and J lost 5; bases outside the gene matches: 5. This CDR3 has 16 amino acids. Here the CDR3 reads CASSDSWLAGNNEQFF. In DNA form, the CDR3 reads TGTGCCAGCAGTGACTCTTGGCTAGCGGGAAACAATGAGCAGTTCTTC.

The gene calls are TRBV4-1 and TRBJ2-1, with D possibly being TRBD2 (6 bases). Trimming removed 0 bases from V and 4 bases from J, with 13 bases in between. Per the germline V gene, CDR1 is MGHRA and CDR2 is YSYEKL. This CDR3 has 16 residues. The CDR3 region has the DNA TGCGCCAGCAGCCAAGAACCGGGACTGGAATACAATGAGCAGTTCTTC. It translates to CASSQEPGLEYNEQFF.

V and J are TRBV7-8 and TRBJ2-2; D possibly corresponds to TRBD2 (5 bases). The V end lost 2 bases, the J end lost 1 base, and 11 bases lay between the germline ends. CDR1 SGHVS and CDR2 FQNEAQ come from the germline V gene. This CDR3 region has 16 residues. CDR3: CASSLTRELNTGELFF. The CDR3 bases are TGTGCCAGCAGCTTAACGAGGGAATTGAACACCGGGGAGCTGTTTTTT.

The chain couples TRBV5-4 to TRBJ2-3; tentatively, D is TRBD1 (5 bases). Germline loops: CDR1 SGHNT, CDR2 YYREEE (reference sequence). The ends were cut back, 4 bases at V and 2 bases at J, with 17 bases in the middle. The CDR3 is 16 residues long. CDR3 region: CASSRYQGSFTDTQYF. Written as DNA, the CDR3 is TGTGCCAGCAGCCGATATCAGGGCTCGTTCACAGATACGCAGTATTTT.

This CDR3 reads CASSLEQPRSGNTIYF. CDR3 DNA: TGCGCCAGCAGCTTGGAACAGCCACGCTCTGGAAACACCATATATTTT. The chain joins TRBV5-1 to TRBJ1-3; D not certain. The CDR3 extends over 16 amino acids. V was pared by 0 bases and J by 0 bases, with 10 bases between. Germline CDR1 and CDR2: SGHRS and YFSETQ.

V usage is TRBV10-3 and J usage is TRBJ2-2; 11 nucleotides agree with TRBD1. Germline values: CDR1 ENHRY, CDR2 SYGVKD. The V gene end was trimmed by 3 bases and the J gene end by 2 bases; junction bases not matched to a gene: 2. The CDR3 runs to 16 residues. CDR3 nucleotide sequence: TGTGCCATCAGTGAAGGGACAGGGGGTAACACCGGGGAGCTGTTTTTT. Amino acid sequence: CAISEGTGGNTGELFF.

The gene calls are TRBV10-2 and TRBJ2-3; TRBD2 matches at 8 bases. Germline V gives CDR1 WSHSY, CDR2 SAAADI. This CDR3 has 14 residues. J was trimmed by 6 bases and V by 5 bases; bases with no gene match: 7. CDR3 loop: CASSRGLVDDTQYF. DNA of the CDR3: TGCGCCAGCAGTAGGGGACTAGTAGACGATACGCAGTATTTT.

The V gene is TRBV7-2, the J gene TRBJ2-3, with D possibly TRBD1 on 5 matching bases. Per germline, CDR1 SGHTA and CDR2 FQGNSA. Between the trimmed V and J ends, which lost 2 bases and 1 base, there was a span of 7 bases. The CDR3 covers 14 residues. CDR3 region: CASSLLGGTDTQYF. CDR3 DNA: TGTGCCAGCAGCTTATTAGGGGGCACAGATACGCAGTATTTT.

The CDR3 spells CASSRGLAGAYEQYF. The CDR3 coding sequence is TGTGCCAGCAGTAGAGGACTAGCGGGTGCCTACGAGCAGTACTTC. The chain is built from TRBV6-4 and TRBJ2-7; 11 nucleotides match TRBD2. CDR1 is MRHNA, CDR2 SNTAGT, per germline. V shed 5 bases, J shed 2 bases, and the junction held 5 bases outside the gene matches. This CDR3 is built from 15 residues.

In nucleotides, the CDR3 is TGTGCCAGCAGTCCCCTGACTAGCGGGGGACACTACGAGCAGTACTTC. It translates to CASSPLTSGGHYEQYF. The chain combines TRBV28 with TRBJ2-7, with 12 bases lining up with TRBD2. Losses at the gene ends were 5 bases for V and 3 bases for J; bases not matched to a gene: 8. This CDR3 region has 16 residues. Germline values: CDR1 MDHEN, CDR2 SYDVKM.

V and J are TRBV15 and TRBJ2-3; maybe TRBD1 (6 bases). V was cut by 4 bases and J by 6 bases, with 14 bases left in between. Germline CDR1 reads LNHNV; CDR2 reads YYDKDF (reference sequence). This CDR3 has 14 amino acids. As DNA, the CDR3 is TGTGCCACCAGCAAAACAGGGAAAGTGGATACGCAGTATTTT. It encodes CATSKTGKVDTQYF.

J is TRBJ1-5 and V is TRBV2; 8 nucleotides align to TRBD1. Germline trimming cut 5 bases from V and 0 bases from J; bases unmatched to any gene: 0. The V gene's germline CDR1 is SNHLY and CDR2 FYNNEI. The CDR3 covers 14 residues. CDR3 loop: CASSTGGSNQPQHF. The CDR3 bases are TGTGCCAGCAGTACAGGGGGTAGCAATCAGCCCCAGCATTTT.

The V call is TRBV19, the J call TRBJ1-5; a weak D match, TRBD1 (6 bases). Germline values: CDR1 LNHDA, CDR2 SQIVND (reference sequence). The CDR3 runs 13 residues. Trimming shortened V by 7 bases and J by 6 bases, and 13 bases separated the two germline ends. CDR3 nucleotides: TGTGCCAGTAATCCTCAGGGGTTTCAGCCCCAGCATTTT. Translated: CASNPQGFQPQHF. Full variable domain (remainder filled in from reference TRBV19 and TRBJ1-5): DGGITQSPKYLFRKEGQNVTLSCEQNLNHDAMYWYRQDPGQGLRLIYYSQIVNDFQKGDIAEGYSVSREKKESFPLTVTSAQKNPTAFYLCASNPQGFQPQHFGDGTRLSIL.

This rearrangement joins TRBV4-1 to TRBJ2-3; 8 positions agree with TRBD1. Germline-derived CDR1 and CDR2 are MGHRA and YSYEKL. Trimming at V came to 2 bases and at J to 2 bases, leaving 6 bases not matched to a gene. The CDR3 extends over 16 amino acids. The CDR3 spells CASSQLGQGYTDTQYF. The CDR3 coding sequence is TGCGCCAGCAGCCAACTAGGACAGGGTTACACAGATACGCAGTATTTT.

The chain couples TRBV19 to TRBJ2-3, with 9 bases matching TRBD2. The V gene end was trimmed by 1 base and the J gene end by 3 bases; junction bases not matched to a gene: 5. Germline lookup yields CDR1 LNHDA and CDR2 SQIVND (reference sequence). This CDR3 spans 16 amino acids. CDR3 coding DNA: TGTGCCAGTAGTATAGCTCATAGCGGGAGAACAGATACGCAGTATTTT. Translated, it gives CASSIAHSGRTDTQYF.

The rearrangement uses TRBV6-1 and TRBJ2-3, with 8 bases lining up with TRBD2. This CDR3 contains 15 residues. The germline V gene encodes CDR1 MNHNS and CDR2 SASEGT. Trimming removed 4 bases from V and 4 bases from J; junction bases left unmatched: 7. This CDR3 reads CASSVPAGVADTQYF. The CDR3 bases are TGTGCCAGCAGTGTTCCAGCGGGAGTAGCAGATACGCAGTATTTT.

V is TRBV19 and J is TRBJ1-5, with D perhaps TRBD1 (6 bases). The length of the CDR3 is 15 residues. Per the germline V gene, CDR1 is LNHDA and CDR2 is SQIVND (reference sequence). Trimming left V 1 base short and J 2 bases short, with 9 bases between. CDR3 sequence (DNA): TGTGCCAGTAGTATAGGGCCAGGGGGCAATCAGCCCCAGCATTTT. Amino acids: CASSIGPGGNQPQHF.

The chain links TRBV7-3 to TRBJ2-7; 9 bases line up with TRBD2. This CDR3 has 15 amino acids. The germline V gene encodes CDR1 SGHTA and CDR2 FQGTGA. The J segment lost 3 bases and the V segment lost 5 bases, leaving 8 bases of the junction unmatched. CDR3 bases: TGTGCCAGCAGCCCCCGACTAGCGGAATGCTACGAGCAGTACTTC. Amino acid sequence: CASSPRLAECYEQYF.

The DNA for the CDR3 is TGCGCCAGCAGTGAGACCCGACTAGCGAACCACACCGGGGAGCTGTTTTTT. This encodes CASSETRLANHTGELFF. The chain carries TRBV10-1 and TRBJ2-2, with 8 bases lining up with TRBD2. CDR3 length: 17 amino acids. The germline CDR1 and CDR2 sequences are WNHNN and SYGVQD (reference sequence). V shed 2 bases, J shed 3 bases, and the junction held 8 bases outside the gene matches.